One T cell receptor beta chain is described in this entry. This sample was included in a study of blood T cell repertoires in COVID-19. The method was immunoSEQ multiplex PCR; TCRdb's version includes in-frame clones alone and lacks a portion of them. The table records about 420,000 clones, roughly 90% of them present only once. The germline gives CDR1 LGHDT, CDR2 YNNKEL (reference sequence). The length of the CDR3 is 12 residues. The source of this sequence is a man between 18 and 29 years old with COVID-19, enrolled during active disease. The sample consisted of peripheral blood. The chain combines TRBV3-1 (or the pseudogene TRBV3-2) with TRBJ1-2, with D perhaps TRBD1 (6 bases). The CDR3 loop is CAIGGDRDGYTF. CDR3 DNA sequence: TGTGCGATAGGGGGGGATCGGGATGGCTACACCTTC.